This record looks at one T cell receptor (beta chain) sequence and its context. The antigen is not known. This entry comes from a study of post-analysis software for immune sequencing data. Whole-study findings and limits: Patients used four to six TRBV segments, including TRBV5-6, TRBV5-1 and TRBV20-1, more often than controls.

CDR1 is SGHVS, CDR2 FNYEAQ, per germline. The CDR3 is 17 residues long. Libraries were made from TCR beta cDNA, and they carried unique molecular identifiers. Yield was around 500,000 cDNA molecules from around 1 to 9.1 million T cells. MiXCR, run by TCRdb on the PCR reads, gives a single entry per CDR3 protein. The sample carries some 370,000 distinct CDR3 sequences, less than 35% recorded once. The sequencing sample was made of blood. The rearrangement links TRBV7-6 to TRBJ2-7; the D gene could be TRBD1 or TRBD2 (5 bases each). The J call is doubtful: the DNA matches TRBJ2-5 better. The sequence was collected from a girl aged 5 to 17 with multiple sclerosis. In DNA, the CDR3 is TGTGCCAGCAGCCCCCGGGTATCGGGGCTAGATGTATGGACCCAGTACTTC. Protein: CASSPRVSGLDVWTQYF.